The entry below gives a single T cell receptor (beta chain) sequence along with its context. The sample belongs to a study of blood T cell repertoires in COVID-19. Original processing methods: Nucleated cell counts were estimated from reference gene primer amplification. The protocol was immunoSEQ multiplex PCR, while the TCRdb copy is restricted to in-frame clones and leaves out a portion. Clonal size and the V and J genes are those of that table, whereas D and trimming came from the DNA. The sample records about 280,000 clones, about 90% being singletons. Trimming cost V 9 bases and J 4 bases; bases outside gene matches: 8. Looked up from germline, CDR1 is LNHDA and CDR2 is SQIVND (reference sequence). The CDR3 runs to 17 residues.

The sequenced sample consisted of peripheral blood. The V gene is TRBV19, the J gene TRBJ2-2; TRBD2 agrees at 16 bases. The receptor's source is a woman between 25 and 40 years old who had recovered from COVID-19. The CDR3 spells CASRGLAGGPGTGELFF. The CDR3 DNA sequence: TGTGCCAGCAGGGGACTAGCGGGAGGGCCGGGCACCGGGGAGCTGTTTTTT.